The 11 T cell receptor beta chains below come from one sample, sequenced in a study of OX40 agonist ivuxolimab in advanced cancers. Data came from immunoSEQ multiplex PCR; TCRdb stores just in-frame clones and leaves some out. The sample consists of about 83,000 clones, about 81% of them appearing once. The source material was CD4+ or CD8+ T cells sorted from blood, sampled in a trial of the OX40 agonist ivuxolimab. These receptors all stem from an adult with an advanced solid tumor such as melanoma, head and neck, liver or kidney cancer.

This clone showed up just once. CDR3 nucleotide sequence: TGTGCCAGCAGCAAAGATCGGGACAGGGGAGATAATTCACCCCTCCACTTT. Amino acid sequence: CASSKDRDRGDNSPLHF. The V and J genes are TRBV21-1 and TRBJ1-6; no DNA check was done on the table's D call, TRBD1. TRBV21-1 is shown as a pseudogene. CDR3 length: 17 residues.

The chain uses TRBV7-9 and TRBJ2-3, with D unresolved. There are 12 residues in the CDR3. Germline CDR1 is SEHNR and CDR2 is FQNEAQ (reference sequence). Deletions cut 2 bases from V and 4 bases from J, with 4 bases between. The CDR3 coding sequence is TGTGCCAGCAGCTTAATCGCAGATACGCAGTATTTT. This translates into CASSLIADTQYF.

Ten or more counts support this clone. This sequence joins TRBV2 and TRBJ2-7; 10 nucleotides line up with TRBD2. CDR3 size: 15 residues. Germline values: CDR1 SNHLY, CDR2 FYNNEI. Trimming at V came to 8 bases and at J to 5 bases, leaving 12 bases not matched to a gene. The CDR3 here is CASSPSGRAIDEQYF. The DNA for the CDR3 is TGTGCCAGCTCCCCCAGCGGGAGGGCCATTGACGAGCAGTACTTC.

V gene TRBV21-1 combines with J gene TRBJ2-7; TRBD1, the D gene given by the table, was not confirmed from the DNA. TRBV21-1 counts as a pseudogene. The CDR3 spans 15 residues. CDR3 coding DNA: TGTGCCAGCAGCACCAAATCAGGATTCTCCTACGAGCAGTACTTC. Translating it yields CASSTKSGFSYEQYF.

The CDR3 protein is CAWSVLGGRNTIYF. CDR3 DNA: TGTGCCTGGAGCGTACTCGGGGGGCGAAACACCATATATTTT. This chain uses TRBV30 with TRBJ1-3; possible D gene TRBD1, 6 bases. Per germline, CDR1 GTSNPN and CDR2 SVGIG (reference sequence). The V gene lost 3 bases and the J gene lost 5 bases, with 14 bases spanning the gap. This CDR3 region has 14 residues.

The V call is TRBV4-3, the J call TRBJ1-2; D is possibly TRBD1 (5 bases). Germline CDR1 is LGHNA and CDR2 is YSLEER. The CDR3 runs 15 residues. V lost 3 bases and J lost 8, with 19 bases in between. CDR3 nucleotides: TGCGCCAGCAGCCACTCCTCCATGGGGCTGGTGGGCTACACCTTC. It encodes CASSHSSMGLVGYTF.

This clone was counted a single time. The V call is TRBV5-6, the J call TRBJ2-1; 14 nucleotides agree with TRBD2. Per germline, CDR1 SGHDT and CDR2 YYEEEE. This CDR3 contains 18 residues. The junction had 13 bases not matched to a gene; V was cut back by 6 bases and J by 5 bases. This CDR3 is CASNLLGLAGGRNNEQFF. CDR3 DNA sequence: TGTGCCAGCAACCTCCTCGGACTAGCGGGAGGACGAAACAATGAGCAGTTCTTC.

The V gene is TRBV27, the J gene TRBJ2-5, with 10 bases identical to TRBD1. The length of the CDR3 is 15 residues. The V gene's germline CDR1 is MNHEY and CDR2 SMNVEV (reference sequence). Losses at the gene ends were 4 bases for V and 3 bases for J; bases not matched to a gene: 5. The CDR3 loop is CASSSLGTGEETQYF. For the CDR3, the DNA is TGTGCCAGCAGTTCCCTTGGGACAGGGGAAGAGACCCAGTACTTC.

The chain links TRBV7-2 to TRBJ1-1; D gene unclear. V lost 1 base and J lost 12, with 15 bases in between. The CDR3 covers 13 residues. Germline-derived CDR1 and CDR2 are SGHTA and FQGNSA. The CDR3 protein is CASSLEGGFSTFF. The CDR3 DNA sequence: TGTGCCAGCAGCTTAGAAGGAGGGTTCTCAACTTTCTTT.

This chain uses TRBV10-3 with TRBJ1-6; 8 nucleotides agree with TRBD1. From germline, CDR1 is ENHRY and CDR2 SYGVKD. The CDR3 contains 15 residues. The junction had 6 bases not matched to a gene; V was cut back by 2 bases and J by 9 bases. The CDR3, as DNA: TGTGCCATCAGTGAGATAGGACAGGGTGGTTCACCCCTCCACTTT. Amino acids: CAISEIGQGGSPLHF.

CDR3 bases: TGTGCCAGCAGCCATGGGGAATCACCCCTCCACTTT. It codes for CASSHGESPLHF. This chain uses TRBV4-2 with TRBJ1-6; no reliable D call. V was shortened by 3 bases and J by 10 bases, with 7 bases between the two germline ends. This CDR3 is built from 12 residues. Per germline, CDR1 LGHNA and CDR2 YNFKEQ.